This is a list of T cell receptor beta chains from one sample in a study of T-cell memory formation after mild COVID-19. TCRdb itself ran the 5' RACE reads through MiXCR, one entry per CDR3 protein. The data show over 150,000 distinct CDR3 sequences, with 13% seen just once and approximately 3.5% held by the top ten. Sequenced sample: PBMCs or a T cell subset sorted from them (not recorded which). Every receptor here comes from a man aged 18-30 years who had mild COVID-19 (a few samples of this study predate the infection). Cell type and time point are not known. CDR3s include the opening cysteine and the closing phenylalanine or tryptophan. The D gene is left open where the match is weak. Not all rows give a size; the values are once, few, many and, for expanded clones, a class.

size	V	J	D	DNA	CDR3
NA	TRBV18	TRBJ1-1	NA	TGTGCCAGCTGCGGGGGGGCGGGCACTGAAGCTTTCTTT	CASCGGAGTEAFF
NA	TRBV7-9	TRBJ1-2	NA	TGTGCCAGCAGCTTAGCGACCAGTAACTATGGCTACACCTTC	CASSLATSNYGYTF
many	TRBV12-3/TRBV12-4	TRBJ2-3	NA	TGTGCCAGCAGTTTAAGGACGGGGGCCGGCACAGATACGCAGTATTTT	CASSLRTGAGTDTQYF
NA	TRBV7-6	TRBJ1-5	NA	TGTGCCAGCAGCCAGGCCCCCGGTGGGCCCCAGCATTTT	CASSQAPGGPQHF
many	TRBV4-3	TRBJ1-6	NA	TGCGCCAGCAGCCCGGACCCAGGAAGGACCTATAATTCACCCCTCCACTTT	CASSPDPGRTYNSPLHF
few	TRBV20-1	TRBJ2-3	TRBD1	TGCAGTGCGACTTCAACAGGGGGCGGCGCAGATACGCAGTATTTT	CSATSTGGGADTQYF
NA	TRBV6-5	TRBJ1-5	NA	TGTGCCAGCAGCCCCTGGCAGGGGCCGAATCAGCCCCAGCATTTT	CASSPWQGPNQPQHF
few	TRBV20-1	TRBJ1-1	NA	TGCAGTGCTAGACGGGGGGGCAGGGACACTGAAGCTTTCTTT	CSARRGGRDTEAFF
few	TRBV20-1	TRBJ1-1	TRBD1	TGCAGTGCCAAACCCATGGGACAGGGGGCTTTGGACACTGAAGCTTTCTTT	CSAKPMGQGALDTEAFF
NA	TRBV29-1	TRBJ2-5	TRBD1	TGCAGCGTTGCTAGGGGGCCGATAGAGACCCAGTACTTC	CSVARGPIETQYF
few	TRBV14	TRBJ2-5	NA	TGTGCCAGCAGCCAAGCTTGGGGAGGACAAGAGACCCAGTACTTC	CASSQAWGGQETQYF
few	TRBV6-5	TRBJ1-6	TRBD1	TGTGCCAGCAGTTACTCGGGGACAGGGACCTCACCCCTCCACTTT	CASSYSGTGTSPLHF
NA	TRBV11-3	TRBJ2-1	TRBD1	TGTGCCAGCAGCTCAGGACAGGGTTCCTACAATGAGCAGTTCTTC	CASSSGQGSYNEQFF
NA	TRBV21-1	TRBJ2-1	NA	TGTGCCAGCAGCACCCGGACTAGCCGTAAGAGCTCCTACAATGAGCAGTTCTTC	CASSTRTSRKSSYNEQFF
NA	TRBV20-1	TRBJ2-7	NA	TGCAGTGCTAGGATCTCGATTTACGAGCAGTACTTC	CSARISIYEQYF
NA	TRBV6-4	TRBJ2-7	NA	TGTGCCAGCAGTGACTCCTTCGGGGCAGGGAGGCAGTACTTC	CASSDSFGAGRQYF
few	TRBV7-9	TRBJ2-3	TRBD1	TGTGCCAGCAGCCCTCGGACAGGGTTCGCAGATACGCAGTATTTT	CASSPRTGFADTQYF
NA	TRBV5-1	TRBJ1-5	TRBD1	TGCGCCAGCAGCATCGGGACAGGCGGGCAGCCCCAGCATTTT	CASSIGTGGQPQHF
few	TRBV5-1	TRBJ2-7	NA	TGCGCCAGCAGCCGGAGCCTTGTTTCGGGACTCTACGAGCAGTACTTC	CASSRSLVSGLYEQYF
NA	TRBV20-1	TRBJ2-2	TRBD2	TGCAGTGCCCTCGGGGGGACGCCCAGTGGGGAGCTGTTTTTT	CSALGGTPSGELFF
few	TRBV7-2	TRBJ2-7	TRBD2	TGTGCCAGCAGCCACGGACTAGCCAATACCTACGAGCAGTACTTC	CASSHGLANTYEQYF
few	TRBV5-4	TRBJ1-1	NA	TGTGCCAGCAGCTTGCCGTCAGCCATGAACACTGAAGCTTTCTTT	CASSLPSAMNTEAFF
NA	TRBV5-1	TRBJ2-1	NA	TGCGCCAGCAGCCCCGGCTCCGATTACAATGAGCAGTTCTTC	CASSPGSDYNEQFF
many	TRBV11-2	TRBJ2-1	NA	TGTGCCAGCAGCTTAGGACGGAACAATGAGCAGTTCTTC	CASSLGRNNEQFF
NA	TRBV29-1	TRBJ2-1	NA	TGCAGCGTTGAAGATTGGACGGGTAATTACAATGAGCAGTTCTTC	CSVEDWTGNYNEQFF
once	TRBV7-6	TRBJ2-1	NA	TGTGCCAGCAGCTTAGGTATAGCACAGGGCTACAAAGAGCAGTTCTTC	CASSLGIAQGYKEQFF
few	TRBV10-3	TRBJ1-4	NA	TGTGCCATCGGAAGGGCAACTAATGAAAAACTGTTTTTT	CAIGRATNEKLFF
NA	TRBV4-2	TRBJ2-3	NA	TGTGCCAGCAGCCAAGTTTGGACCCCCAGTCGGGGCACAGATACGCAGTATTTT	CASSQVWTPSRGTDTQYF
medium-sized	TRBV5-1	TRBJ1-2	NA	TGCGCCAGCAGCTTGTCCCCAGGGAACTATGGCTACACCTTC	CASSLSPGNYGYTF
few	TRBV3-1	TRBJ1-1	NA	TGTGCCAGTACCCGAACGTCGTGGGGAGACACTGAAGCTTTCTTT	CASTRTSWGDTEAFF
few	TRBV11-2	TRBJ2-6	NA	TGTGCCAGTTCAGGACCTGGGGCCAACGTCCTGACTTTC	CASSGPGANVLTF
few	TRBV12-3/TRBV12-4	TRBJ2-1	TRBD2	TGTGCCAGCAGTTTATCAAGCGGGGGAATAGGTGAGCAGTTCTTC	CASSLSSGGIGEQFF
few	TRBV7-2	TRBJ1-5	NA	TGTGCCAGCAGCCTAAACTCCGTTCCGCAGCAGCCCCAGCATTTT	CASSLNSVPQQPQHF
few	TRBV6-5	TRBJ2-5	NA	TGTGCCAGCAGTTACGGGAGGACCCAGTACTTC	CASSYGRTQYF
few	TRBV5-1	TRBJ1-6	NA	TGCGCCAGCAGCTTGGTAGAGGATAATTCACCCCTCCACTTT	CASSLVEDNSPLHF
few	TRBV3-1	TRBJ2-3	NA	TGTGCCAGCAGCCAAAGGACCCGCACAGATACGCAGTATTTT	CASSQRTRTDTQYF
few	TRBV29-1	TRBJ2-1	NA	NA	CSVEDFGAGEQFF
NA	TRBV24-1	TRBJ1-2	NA	TGTGCCACCAGTGATTTCAACAGTGGCTACACCTTC	CATSDFNSGYTF
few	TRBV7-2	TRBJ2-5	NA	TGTGCCAGCACCTCAGACAGGCAAGAGACCCAGTACTTC	CASTSDRQETQYF
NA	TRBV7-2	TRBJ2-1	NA	TGTGCCAGCAGCCCCTCCGGGGACCTAGGGGTGGGTGAGCAGTTCTTC	CASSPSGDLGVGEQFF
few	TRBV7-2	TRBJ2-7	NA	TGTGCCAGCAGCTTAGGTATGGGCCGGGGACCGAGCTCCTACGAGCAGTACTTC	CASSLGMGRGPSSYEQYF
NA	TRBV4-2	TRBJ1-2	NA	TGTGCCAGCAGCCAAGAAGAGGGGGGCGGCTACACCTTC	CASSQEEGGGYTF
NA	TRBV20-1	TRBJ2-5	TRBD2	TGCAGTGCTAGGCTAGCGGGGGGGCCTTGGGAGACCCAGTACTTC	CSARLAGGPWETQYF
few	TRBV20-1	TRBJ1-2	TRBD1	TGCAGTGCCCGGGACAGGCGAGGCTACACCTTC	CSARDRRGYTF